Listed below are T cell receptor beta chains from one sample, sequenced in a study of human T cells and chemical hapten exposure. TCRdb recomputed calls from the RACE reads with MiXCR, one row per CDR3 protein. The sample shows 95,000 or so distinct CDR3 sequences, over 9.5% of them seen only once. Sequencing used whole blood, obtained in connection with sensitization to the hapten diphenylcyclopropenone (DPC). Every receptor here comes from a woman in her thirties or forties with alopecia areata. Some clones in this sample may be carry-over from other donors' samples. The CDR3 runs from the conserved cysteine through the conserved F or W. A D gene is named only where the DNA matches it firmly. Size is omitted from some rows. Given values are once, few, many or a class for expanded clones.

v_call	clone_size	j_call	d_call	cdr3_nt	cdr3_aa
TRBV30	-	TRBJ1-1	TRBD1	TGTGCCTGGTTTCCCAGGGGGACTAAGAACACTGAAGCTTTCTTT	CAWFPRGTKNTEAFF
TRBV30	many	TRBJ2-2	-	TGTGCCTGGAGTGGAGGGCTAGCCCGCCTCACCGGGGAGCTGTTTTTT	CAWSGGLARLTGELFF
TRBV27	few	TRBJ2-2	-	TGTGCCAGCTTCGACAGGTCCGGCACCGGGGAGCTGTTTTTT	CASFDRSGTGELFF
TRBV24-1	-	TRBJ2-2	TRBD1	TGTGCCACCAGTGAGACAGGGTTCGGCACCGGGGAGCTGTTTTTT	CATSETGFGTGELFF
TRBV28	few	TRBJ2-1	-	TGTGCCAGCAGCCCGTTTAGGGAGAGATCCTACAATGAGCAGTTCTTC	CASSPFRERSYNEQFF
TRBV27	many	TRBJ2-5	-	TGTGCCAGCAGTTTAAATCCCACCGGTCGGGAGACCCAGTACTTC	CASSLNPTGRETQYF
TRBV6-6	-	TRBJ2-5	TRBD1	TGTGCCAGCAGGGGAACAGGGGTTCGCAGAGAGACCCAGTACTTC	CASRGTGVRRETQYF
TRBV12-3/TRBV12-4	many	TRBJ2-3	TRBD2	TGTGCCAGCAGTGGACTAGCGGGAATCACAGATACGCAGTATTTT	CASSGLAGITDTQYF
TRBV7-2	-	TRBJ2-2	TRBD1	TGTGCCAGCAGCTTAGAGGGACAGGGAGTTTTGTTTTTT	CASSLEGQGVLFF
TRBV3-1	many	TRBJ2-2	-	TGTGCCAGCAGCCAAGAAGTAGGGGACACCGGGGAGCTGTTTTTT	CASSQEVGDTGELFF
TRBV5-5	-	TRBJ2-6	TRBD1	TGTGCCAGCACGCCGGGACAGGGGTTCTCTGGGGCCAACGTCCTGACTTTC	CASTPGQGFSGANVLTF
TRBV12-3/TRBV12-4	few	TRBJ2-1	-	TGTGCCAGCAAGACTGTCAGCTCCTACAATGAGCAGTTCTTC	CASKTVSSYNEQFF
TRBV29-1	-	TRBJ1-2	-	TGCAGCGTGCAAGGGTACTATGGCTACACCTTC	CSVQGYYGYTF
TRBV5-4	-	TRBJ2-2	-	TGTGCCAGCAGCGTGAGGGTGGGCGGGGAGCTGTTTTTT	CASSVRVGGELFF
TRBV7-9	-	TRBJ1-5	-	TGTGCCAGCAGCTTACTGGGTAGCAATCAGCCCCAGCATTTT	CASSLLGSNQPQHF
TRBV12-3/TRBV12-4	few	TRBJ1-6	-	TGTGCCAGCAGTTTAGGCACAGGGAGAAATTCACCCCTCCACTTT	CASSLGTGRNSPLHF
TRBV30	many	TRBJ1-2	TRBD1	TGTGCCTGGACCCGACAGGGAGGGAGCTATGGCTACACCTTC	CAWTRQGGSYGYTF
TRBV5-4	-	TRBJ1-1	TRBD1	TGTGCCAGCAGCTTAGAGGGGGCTAGGGGGACTGAAGCTTTCTTT	CASSLEGARGTEAFF
TRBV7-2	many	TRBJ2-7	TRBD1	TGTGCCAGCAGCCCCAACAGGGGACCCTACGAGCAGTACTTC	CASSPNRGPYEQYF
TRBV29-1	many	TRBJ1-5	-	TGCAGCAATGGGGCTAGCAATCAGCCCCAGCATTTT	CSNGASNQPQHF
TRBV9	-	TRBJ2-7	-	TGTGCCAGCAGCGTAGGGTCGGTCCCAGGGTACGAGCAGTACTTC	CASSVGSVPGYEQYF
TRBV6-5	few	TRBJ2-7	-	TGTGCCAGCAGTTACGGTGGGTTAGGGGTGTACGAGCAGTACTTC	CASSYGGLGVYEQYF
TRBV27	-	TRBJ2-7	-	TGTGCCAGCCGCGAAACCCCTAAACACGAGCAGTACTTC	CASRETPKHEQYF
TRBV6-5	few	TRBJ1-2	TRBD1	TGTGCCAGCAGTAGACCACCACCCGGGACAGACGGCTACACCTTC	CASSRPPPGTDGYTF
TRBV27	-	TRBJ2-4	-	TGTGCCAGCAGTTGGCTTGGGGGGGGCGAAGAAGGCATTCAGTACTTC	CASSWLGGGEEGIQYF
TRBV7-6	-	TRBJ1-5	-	TGTGCCAGCAGCTTAGCAGGGAGCGATAGCAATCAGCCCCAGCATTTT	CASSLAGSDSNQPQHF
TRBV7-2	few	TRBJ2-7	TRBD2	TGTGCCAGCAGCTTAGAAGGGACTAGCACCTACGAGCAGTACTTC	CASSLEGTSTYEQYF
TRBV6-6	-	TRBJ1-1	-	TGTGCCAGCGTCCCCCCGACTGTCTGGGGACGAGGAACTGAAGCTTTCTTT	CASVPPTVWGRGTEAFF
TRBV9	many	TRBJ2-7	-	TGTGCCAGCAGCGCCTCGGGACTCCCGAACTACGAGCAGTACTTC	CASSASGLPNYEQYF
TRBV12-3/TRBV12-4	few	TRBJ2-6	-	TGTGCCAGCAGTTTACATGTGGGCTCAGGGGCCAACGTCCTGACTTTC	CASSLHVGSGANVLTF
TRBV7-6	-	TRBJ2-4	-	TGTGCCAGCAGCCCCGGGTTCGGGACGGGGAACATTCAGTACTTC	CASSPGFGTGNIQYF
TRBV9	-	TRBJ1-3	-	TGTGCCAGCAGCGTAGCTCAAATGACTGGAAACACCATATATTTT	CASSVAQMTGNTIYF
TRBV2	few	TRBJ1-1	TRBD1	TGTGCCAGCAGGGGGGGACAGGTAAACACTGAAGCTTTCTTT	CASRGGQVNTEAFF
TRBV7-9	many	TRBJ2-7	TRBD2	TGTGCCAGCAGCTTAGCTGCGGGGGGGAGCTCCTACGAGCAGTACTTC	CASSLAAGGSSYEQYF
TRBV5-1	many	TRBJ1-1	-	TGCGCCAGCAGCTCAGGAGGGGGTGAAGCTTTCTTT	CASSSGGGEAFF
TRBV6-5	many	TRBJ2-7	-	TGTGCCAGCAGTGCGGCAGGGCCAAGGTACGAGCAGTACTTC	CASSAAGPRYEQYF
TRBV12-3/TRBV12-4	many	TRBJ1-3	TRBD1	TGTGCCAGCAGAGGACAGGGGCAATTCTCTGGAAACACCATATATTTT	CASRGQGQFSGNTIYF
TRBV5-1	many	TRBJ2-7	-	TGCGCCAGCAGCTCGACAGGTTCTTCCTACGAGCAGTACTTC	CASSSTGSSYEQYF
TRBV29-1	many	TRBJ1-3	-	TGCAGCGTTGACGGCGGGGTTGGTGGAAACACCATATATTTT	CSVDGGVGGNTIYF
TRBV6-5	-	TRBJ2-7	TRBD1	TGTGCCAGCAGCCAAGGGACAGGGTACGAGCAGTACTTC	CASSQGTGYEQYF
TRBV18	many	TRBJ2-3	TRBD1	TGTGCCAGCTCACCCGGACAGGGGGCGATTGGCACAGATACGCAGTATTTT	CASSPGQGAIGTDTQYF
TRBV20-1	-	TRBJ2-7	TRBD2	TGCAGTGCTAGACCGCCGGGACTACCCACCTACGAGCAGTACTTC	CSARPPGLPTYEQYF
TRBV20-1	few	TRBJ2-5	TRBD1	TGCAGTGCTAGGGCGGGACAGGAGAAGACCCAGTACTTC	CSARAGQEKTQYF
TRBV7-3	many	TRBJ2-6	-	TGTGCCAGCAGCTTAATTGGCTCTGGGGCCAACGTCCTGACTTTC	CASSLIGSGANVLTF
TRBV5-1	-	TRBJ2-5	TRBD1	TGCGCCAGCAGCTCCCGGACAGGGGGCGGAGAGACCCAGTACTTC	CASSSRTGGGETQYF
TRBV27	many	TRBJ1-4	-	TGTGCCAGCAGTTCCGCAAAGTTGGGGGTCTCCACTAATGAAAAACTGTTTTTT	CASSSAKLGVSTNEKLFF
TRBV7-9	-	TRBJ2-7	-	TGTGCCAGCAGCTTAAAGGGCGGACAGCTGGGGTACGAGCAGTACTTC	CASSLKGGQLGYEQYF
TRBV5-4	many	TRBJ2-5	-	TGTGCCAGCAGCCCCATTCCGGGGATCCGCCAAGAGACCCAGTACTTC	CASSPIPGIRQETQYF